A selection of T cell receptor beta chains follows, all from one sample in a study of cytomegalovirus exposure and HLA in healthy donors. Here immunoSEQ multiplex PCR was the method, and the copy in TCRdb shows in-frame clones only, minus some. In total, the table holds around 130,000 clones. Sequencing was performed on PBMCs. The receptors come from a woman aged 60-70 years in good health and CMV-seronegative. Both conserved end residues are part of each CDR3. The order of the fields is CDR3 protein, CDR3 DNA, D gene, V gene, J gene. The D gene is left open where the match is weak.

CASSSGGGEQFF	TGCGCCAGCAGCAGCGGGGGCGGTGAGCAGTTCTTC	TRBD2	TRBV5-1	TRBJ2-1
CASSPPHAGGGEKLFF	TGTGCCAGCAGTCCACCACATGCGGGAGGCGGGGAAAAACTGTTTTTT	.	TRBV28	TRBJ1-4
CAGSQQGAQEQYF	TGTGCCGGCAGCCAACAGGGGGCGCAAGAGCAGTACTTC	TRBD1	TRBV14	TRBJ2-7
CASSLDRGLRETQYF	TGTGCCAGCAGTTTGGACAGGGGCCTTCGTGAGACCCAGTACTTC	TRBD1	TRBV6-6	TRBJ2-5
CASYGGTNEKLFF	TGCGCCAGCTACGGAGGGACTAATGAAAAACTGTTTTTT	.	TRBV5-1	TRBJ1-4
CVSSVLQTYNEQFF	TGTGTCAGCAGTGTACTACAAACCTACAATGAGCAGTTCTTC	.	TRBV2	TRBJ2-1
CASSKNRVHNSPLHF	TGTGCCAGCAGTAAAAACAGGGTTCATAATTCACCCCTCCACTTT	.	TRBV6-5	TRBJ1-6
CASSLGQNTGELFF	TGTGCCAGCAGCTTGGGACAGAACACCGGGGAGCTGTTTTTT	.	TRBV7-9	TRBJ2-2
CASSESGRGFDGYTF	TGTGCCAGCAGTGAATCGGGCAGGGGATTCGATGGCTACACCTTC	.	TRBV25-1	TRBJ1-2
CASISQGTGELFF	TGTGCCAGCATCTCACAGGGGACCGGGGAGCTGTTTTTT	.	TRBV21-1	TRBJ2-2
CAISEPDRGTYNEQFF	TGTGCCATCAGTGAGCCGGACAGGGGTACCTACAATGAGCAGTTCTTC	TRBD1	TRBV10-3	TRBJ2-1
CASSSGQGREQYF	TGTGCCAGCAGCTCCGGACAGGGGAGGGAGCAGTACTTC	TRBD1	TRBV7-8	TRBJ2-7
CASSPTGISYNSPLHF	TGTGCCAGCAGCCCGACAGGGATTTCCTATAATTCACCCCTCCACTTT	TRBD1	TRBV5-8	TRBJ1-6
CASSEWDSRGYGYTF	TGTGCCAGCAGTGAATGGGACAGCCGTGGGTATGGCTACACCTTC	TRBD1	TRBV6-1	TRBJ1-2
CASSLGNRAGEKLFF	TGTGCCAGCAGCCTTGGGAACAGGGCGGGCGAAAAACTGTTTTTT	.	TRBV28	TRBJ1-4
CASSPNTKNTGELFF	TGTGCCAGCAGTCCTAATACTAAGAACACCGGGGAGCTGTTTTTT	.	TRBV27	TRBJ2-2
CASSLAGGHETQYF	TGTGCCAGCAGCTTAGCGGGGGGGCACGAGACCCAGTACTTC	TRBD2	TRBV5-4	TRBJ2-5
CASSLTGVADTQYF	TGTGCCAGCAGTTTGACAGGAGTGGCAGATACGCAGTATTTT	.	TRBV28	TRBJ2-3
CASSETGDYEQYF	TGTGCCAGCAGCGAGACAGGGGACTACGAGCAGTACTTC	TRBD1	TRBV6-6	TRBJ2-7
CASSALRDSSTDTQYF	TGTGCCAGTAGTGCCCTCAGAGACTCTAGCACAGATACGCAGTATTTT	.	TRBV19	TRBJ2-3
CASSPPTGGNYEQYF	TGTGCCAGCTCACCCCCGACAGGGGGAAACTACGAGCAGTACTTC	TRBD1	TRBV18	TRBJ2-7
CASSLKWTGNQPQHF	TGTGCCAGCAGTTTAAAATGGACAGGAAATCAGCCCCAGCATTTT	TRBD1	TRBV27	TRBJ1-5
CASSGTGGLGQETQYF	TGTGCCAGCAGTGGTACAGGGGGTTTAGGCCAAGAGACCCAGTACTTC	TRBD1	TRBV25-1	TRBJ2-5